This T cell receptor beta chain was recovered during a study of shared clonotypes between healthy human individuals. Study in general: CD8 memory received one plate per donor, CD8 naive two, CD4 memory three and CD4 naive three.

CDR1 and CDR2 from the germline V gene are MNHEY and SVGAGI. The V segment lost 5 bases and the J segment 4 bases; nucleotides outside the gene matches: 4. The CDR3 totals 14 residues. Comment on this clone: What it recognizes is unknown.

Broader study findings: Some clonotypes were shared by all four sorted-subset donors, while others were not shared. The non-shared ones had lower generation probabilities than the shared ones.

The authors split each subset's genomic DNA evenly across several immunoSEQ plates. The protocol was immunoSEQ multiplex PCR, while the TCRdb copy is restricted to in-frame clones and leaves out a portion. The repertoire has 190,000 or so clones, 65% to 80% of them found once; the top ten carry about 10%. Naive CD45RA+ and memory CD45RA-negative subsets were split from CD4+ cells. This sequence was found in a man in his thirties or forties in good health. The sequenced material came from memory CD4+ T cells sorted from blood. Subset specified: CD45RA-negative fraction. The chain is built from TRBV6-5 and TRBJ1-1, with 10 bases identical to TRBD1. CDR3: CASSTRTGGTEAFF. CDR3 sequence (DNA): TGTGCCAGCAGTACGCGGACAGGGGGCACTGAAGCTTTCTTT.